This T cell receptor (beta chain) derives from a study of T-cell reconstitution after alpha-beta-depleted transplantation in children. Unique molecular identifiers were incorporated into the prepared TCRbeta library. Via MiXCR, TCRdb re-called the PCR reads, giving one row per CDR3 protein. The sample contains about 72,000 distinct CDR3 sequences, around 7.9% of which appear only once. V was cut by 6 bases and J by 0 bases, with 9 bases left in between. This CDR3 has 13 residues. The germline CDR1 and CDR2 sequences are LNHDA and SQIVND (reference sequence). This clonotype was counted at least ten times.

Sequenced here: PBMCs from the stem cell graft donor, sampled from the stem cell graft. The clonotype comes from a human donor who donated a stem cell graft to a child with acute lymphoblastic leukemia. The chain is built from TRBV19 and TRBJ2-7; D gene unclear. The CDR3, as DNA: TGTGCCAGTAGATCCAGGAGCTCCTACGAGCAGTACTTC. As protein: CASRSRSSYEQYF.